This T cell receptor (beta chain) originates from a study of regulatory T cells in long-lasting Graves disease. CDR3 regions were amplified by Arm-PCR using iRepertoire HTBI primers to build TCR beta libraries. TCRdb reanalysed the multiplex PCR reads using MiXCR and keeps one entry per CDR3 protein. The sample carries approximately 290,000 distinct CDR3 sequences, 20% to 25% recorded once. The time point is: persistent/refractory GD, antithyroid drugs over 5 years with positive TRAb. PBMC-derived RNA was used for the TCR library. Each patient gave 7.5 to 9 milliliters of EDTA-anticoagulated peripheral blood. This clonotype was seen a handful of times. The antigen remains unidentified. Study-wide results and limits: New patients shared about 880 public clonotypes, fewer than the roughly 2,500 shared by persistent patients. Accuracy was perhaps lowered by the small sample size. Favored usage of TRBV28, TRBJ1-2 and TRBJ2-5 was recorded in persistent disease.

The CDR3 has 19 residues. CDR1 SEHNR and CDR2 FQNEAQ come from the germline V gene (reference sequence). Losses at the gene ends were 1 base for V and 3 bases for J; bases not matched to a gene: 10. This sequence originates from a female donor with Graves disease. The rearrangement joins TRBV7-9 to TRBJ2-2, with 11 bases identical to TRBD2. The sequencing here drew on peripheral blood mononuclear cells (PBMCs), taken when the disease was refractory, from a patient treated with antithyroid drugs. The CDR3: CASSLGSLAGGRDTGELFF. DNA for the CDR3: TGTGCCAGCAGCTTAGGGTCTCTAGCGGGAGGCAGAGACACCGGGGAGCTGTTTTTT.